Below are 21 T cell receptor beta chains sequenced from a single sample in a study of blood T cell repertoires in COVID-19. Data came from immunoSEQ multiplex PCR; TCRdb stores just in-frame clones and leaves some out. The sample lists some 120,000 clones, around nine tenths occurring once. The sequenced material came from peripheral blood. These receptors all come from a man aged 50 or older with active COVID-19.

The chain has TRBV11-2 and TRBJ1-1, with no clear D. Germline values: CDR1 SGHAT, CDR2 FQNNGV. The CDR3 contains 14 residues. V was shortened by 1 base and J by 1 base, with 7 bases between the two germline ends. The CDR3 bases are TGTGCCAGCAGCTTAGGACTAAAGAACACTGAAGCTTTCTTT. Translated, it gives CASSLGLKNTEAFF.

The chain uses TRBV19 and TRBJ2-1, with 14 bases matching TRBD2. Germline V CDR1 and CDR2: LNHDA, SQIVND (reference sequence). With V trimmed by 5 bases and J by 10 bases, 22 bases remained unmatched. The CDR3 consists of 20 residues. CDR3 bases: TGTGCCAGTAGTGCCGGACAGGGGAAAGGACTAGCGGGAGGATCTGGGGAGCAGTTCTTC. This translates into CASSAGQGKGLAGGSGEQFF.

The chain carries TRBV5-1 and TRBJ1-1; 10 nucleotides agree with TRBD1. The CDR3 length is 15 residues. Per germline, CDR1 SGHRS and CDR2 YFSETQ. The trim removed 4 bases at V and 1 base at J, leaving 4 bases unmatched. The CDR3 coding sequence is TGCGCCAGCAGCAAAGGGACAGGGGCGAACACTGAAGCTTTCTTT. Encoded protein: CASSKGTGANTEAFF. Full variable domain (missing parts from reference TRBV5-1 and TRBJ1-1): KAGVTQTPRYLIKTRGQQVTLSCSPISGHRSVSWYQQTPGQGLQFLFEYFSETQRNKGNFPGRFSGRQFSNSRSEMNVSTLELGDSALYLCASSKGTGANTEAFFGQGTRLTVV.

The CDR3 DNA sequence: TGTGCCAGCAGCCAGGGGAGTAACACCGGGGAGCTGTTTTTT. This translates into CASSQGSNTGELFF. The rearrangement links TRBV3-1 (or the pseudogene TRBV3-2) to TRBJ2-2, with a weak D call TRBD2 (5 bases). Germline lookup yields CDR1 LGHDT and CDR2 YNNKEL (reference sequence). Trimming took off 3 bases at V and 2 bases at J, with 7 bases between the two ends. The CDR3 extends over 14 amino acids.

The gene calls are TRBV6-5 and TRBJ2-3; 10 bases map to TRBD1. The CDR3 contains 16 residues. The germline V gene has CDR1 MNHEY and CDR2 SVGAGI. Trimming took 1 base from V and 1 from J; bases not matched to a gene: 2. DNA for the CDR3: TGTGCCAGCAGTTACTTCGGGACAGGGGGCACAGATACGCAGTATTTT. It specifies CASSYFGTGGTDTQYF.

This sequence joins TRBV6-5 and TRBJ1-5; D gene ambiguous. Trimming shortened V by 0 bases and J by 7 bases, and 13 bases separated the two germline ends. The CDR3 runs 15 residues. Germline CDR1 MNHEY, CDR2 SVGAGI. CDR3 coding DNA: TGTGCCAGCAGTTACTCATGGAGGGCTAAGCAGCCCCAGCATTTT. The encoded protein is CASSYSWRAKQPQHF.

The chain joins TRBV4-1 to TRBJ2-3; 7 bases match TRBD2. CDR3 length: 17 residues. The V and J ends lost 0 bases and 2 bases, in that order; junction bases with no gene match: 8. Per germline, CDR1 MGHRA and CDR2 YSYEKL. The CDR3 loop reads CASSQDMAGVATDTQYF. The DNA of the CDR3 is TGCGCCAGCAGCCAAGATATGGCGGGAGTCGCCACAGATACGCAGTATTTT.

CDR3 loop: CASSLDPGGVGYTF. CDR3 sequence (DNA): TGTGCCAGCAGCTTAGATCCAGGGGGCGTTGGCTACACCTTC. This chain joins TRBV7-9 and TRBJ1-2, with 8 bases that match TRBD1. The CDR3 runs 14 residues. V gave up 1 base and J gave up 7 bases; unmatched junction bases: 5. Germline CDR1 is SEHNR and CDR2 is FQNEAQ (reference sequence).

V gene TRBV7-8 combines with J gene TRBJ2-7, with a weak D call TRBD1 (5 bases). Trimming took off 2 bases at V and 4 bases at J, with 15 bases between the two ends. The CDR3 covers 15 residues. Germline V gene sequence: CDR1 SGHVS, CDR2 FQNEAQ. DNA for the CDR3: TGTGCCAGCAGCTTACCGCGGACAACTCTGTACGAGCAGTACTTC. Translation: CASSLPRTTLYEQYF.

The chain couples TRBV7-2 to TRBJ1-2; tentative D call: TRBD1 (5 bases). Trimming stripped 1 base from V and 0 bases from J, with 12 bases between. From germline, CDR1 is SGHTA and CDR2 FQGNSA. The CDR3 contains 16 residues. CDR3 sequence reads: CASSLVWQGPNYGYTF. As DNA, the CDR3 is TGTGCCAGCAGCTTAGTTTGGCAGGGTCCTAACTATGGCTACACCTTC.

The rearrangement uses TRBV11-2 and TRBJ2-3; D gene uncertain. The CDR3 has 15 amino acids. Germline CDR1 and CDR2: SGHAT and FQNNGV. The V gene lost 2 bases and the J gene lost 3 bases, with 12 bases spanning the gap. The CDR3 reads CASSLNSVVTDTQYF. Here the CDR3 DNA reads TGTGCCAGCAGCTTAAACAGTGTGGTGACAGATACGCAGTATTTT.

CDR3 sequence (DNA): TGTGCCAGCAGCTTAATTTCGACAGCCGCTGGAAACACCATATATTTT. Protein product: CASSLISTAAGNTIYF. V gene TRBV7-9 combines with J gene TRBJ1-3; tentative D call: TRBD1 (5 bases). The CDR3 covers 16 residues. The V and J ends lost 2 bases and 2 bases respectively, with 13 bases between them. CDR1 is SEHNR and CDR2 is FQNEAQ in the germline V gene (reference sequence).

This clone was seen once. J is TRBJ2-3 and V is TRBV30; tentatively, D is TRBD2 (5 bases). Germline assignment: CDR1 GTSNPN and CDR2 SVGIG (reference sequence). The CDR3 covers 11 residues. The DNA for the CDR3 is TGTGCTGTTTATAGCGATGCTACGCAGTATTTT. Protein: CAVYSDATQYF. Variable domain in full (rest from reference TRBV30 and TRBJ2-3): SQTIHQWPATLVQPVGSPLSLECTVEGTSNPNLYWYRQAAGRGLQLLFYSVGIGQISSEVPQNLSASRPQDRQFILSSKKLLLSDSGFYLCAVYSDATQYFGPGTRLTVL.

CDR3 region: CASSSRSSGGAQTFF. The CDR3 DNA sequence: TGTGCCAGTAGCTCCCGGAGTAGCGGGGGGGCCCAAACGTTCTTC. The chain uses TRBV19 and TRBJ2-1; 11 bases align to TRBD2. Germline CDR1 and CDR2: LNHDA and SQIVND (reference sequence). The CDR3 length is 15 residues. Trimming at V came to 6 bases and at J to 15 bases, leaving 16 bases not matched to a gene. The variable domain in full, with the rest retrieved from reference TRBV19 and TRBJ2-1, is DGGITQSPKYLFRKEGQNVTLSCEQNLNHDAMYWYRQDPGQGLRLIYYSQIVNDFQKGDIAEGYSVSREKKESFPLTVTSAQKNPTAFYLCASSSRSSGGAQTFFGPGTRLTVL.

V gene TRBV3-1 (or the pseudogene TRBV3-2) combines with J gene TRBJ1-6; D uncertain. V gave up 0 bases and J gave up 9 bases, with 15 bases separating them. CDR1 is LGHDT and CDR2 is YNNKEL in the germline V gene (reference sequence). CDR3 length equals 16 residues. The CDR3 spells CASSQDTTWRASPLHF. The CDR3 DNA sequence: TGTGCCAGCAGCCAAGATACGACATGGAGGGCTTCACCCCTCCACTTT.

In this sample, this clone turned up once. J is TRBJ1-1 and V is TRBV3-1 (or the pseudogene TRBV3-2), with D possibly being TRBD1 (5 bases). This CDR3 has 18 amino acids. CDR1 and CDR2 (germline): LGHDT, YNNKEL (reference sequence). Trimming removed 4 bases at V and 5 bases at J, with 26 bases between. CDR3 in DNA: TGTGCCAGCAGCCCAAGCCGTGGGGGGGTCCCTTTGAGAACTGAAGCTTTCTTT. This translates into CASSPSRGGVPLRTEAFF.

The chain employs TRBV5-1 and TRBJ2-2, with 11 bases identical to TRBD1. The CDR3 consists of 17 residues. V was pared by 4 bases and J by 4 bases, with 9 bases of the junction left unmatched. Per the germline V gene, CDR1 is SGHRS and CDR2 is YFSETQ. CDR3 loop: CASSPGGGTGGTGELFF. In nucleotides, the CDR3 is TGCGCCAGCAGCCCCGGAGGGGGGACAGGGGGCACCGGGGAGCTGTTTTTT. The full variable domain, in which reference TRBV5-1 and TRBJ2-2 provide the parts outside the CDR3, is KAGVTQTPRYLIKTRGQQVTLSCSPISGHRSVSWYQQTPGQGLQFLFEYFSETQRNKGNFPGRFSGRQFSNSRSEMNVSTLELGDSALYLCASSPGGGTGGTGELFFGEGSRLTVL.

This clone was recorded a few times. The V call is TRBV18, the J call TRBJ1-3, with TRBD1 matching 10 bases. Germline-derived CDR1 and CDR2 are KGHSH and LQKENI. J was trimmed by 0 bases and V by 3 bases; bases with no gene match: 17. The CDR3 sequence is 21 residues long. DNA for the CDR3: TGTGCCAGCTCACCTTTTCGGGACAGGGGCACACGAAGGGTCTCTGGAAACACCATATATTTT. This translates into CASSPFRDRGTRRVSGNTIYF.

V and J are TRBV18 and TRBJ2-7; D ambiguous. Trimming took off 3 bases at V and 0 bases at J, with 9 bases between the two ends. The CDR3 totals 14 residues. CDR1 is KGHSH, CDR2 LQKENI, per germline. The CDR3 protein is CASSPGTDSYEQYV. CDR3 DNA sequence: TGTGCCAGCTCACCCGGAACAGACTCCTACGAGCAGTACGTC.

V gene TRBV19 combines with J gene TRBJ2-2; the match to TRBD2 covers 14 bases. The trim removed 8 bases at V and 2 bases at J, leaving 4 bases unmatched. The length of the CDR3 is 16 residues. The germline gives CDR1 LNHDA, CDR2 SQIVND (reference sequence). The DNA for the CDR3 is TGTGCCAGTCGGACTAGCGGGGGGTCCAACACCGGGGAGCTGTTTTTT. This gives the protein CASRTSGGSNTGELFF.

This chain connects TRBV5-1 to TRBJ1-3, with a weak D call TRBD1 (6 bases). Per germline, CDR1 SGHRS and CDR2 YFSETQ. The CDR3 length is 16 residues. The V end lost 3 bases, the J end lost 4 bases, and 17 bases lay between the germline ends. The CDR3 region has the DNA TGCGCCAGCAGCTCTGAAACACAGGGCGGCGGAAACACCATATATTTT. This codes for CASSSETQGGGNTIYF. Complete variable domain (other parts from reference TRBV5-1 and TRBJ1-3): KAGVTQTPRYLIKTRGQQVTLSCSPISGHRSVSWYQQTPGQGLQFLFEYFSETQRNKGNFPGRFSGRQFSNSRSEMNVSTLELGDSALYLCASSSETQGGGNTIYFGEGSWLTVV.